The rows below give T cell receptor beta chains drawn from one sample of a study of cytomegalovirus exposure and HLA in healthy donors. Profiling relied on immunoSEQ multiplex PCR, and the TCRdb table lists in-frame clones only, not all of them. The table lists 200,000 to 250,000 clones, 70% to 90% of them singletons. Sequencing was done on a sample of PBMCs. The receptor source for this set is a human donor in good health. Both conserved end residues are part of each CDR3. Fields, in order: D gene, clone size, J gene, V gene, CDR3 protein, CDR3 DNA. The D gene is left open where the match is weak. Clone sizes are given selectively: once, few, many, or a class where the clone is expanded.

D: TRBD1
size: .
J: TRBJ2-3
V: TRBV19
CDR3: CASTNKRGQDASTDTQYF
DNA: TGTGCCAGTACCAACAAGAGGGGACAGGATGCTAGCACAGATACGCAGTATTTT

D: TRBD2
size: .
J: TRBJ2-7
V: TRBV28
CDR3: CASTKLGTSGSYEQYF
DNA: TGTGCCAGCACCAAACTCGGGACTAGCGGGAGTTACGAGCAGTACTTC

D: TRBD2
size: .
J: TRBJ2-7
V: TRBV6-5
CDR3: CASSYVGGLSSEQYF
DNA: TGTGCCAGCAGTTACGTGGGAGGGTTATCCTCCGAGCAGTACTTC

D: .
size: .
J: TRBJ2-1
V: TRBV11-2
CDR3: CASSLDSWSSYEQFF
DNA: TGTGCCAGCAGCTTAGATAGTTGGTCGTCGTACGAGCAGTTCTTC

D: TRBD2
size: .
J: TRBJ2-1
V: TRBV2
CDR3: CAREGLGREDYNEQFF
DNA: TGTGCCAGAGAGGGGTTGGGGCGGGAGGACTACAATGAGCAGTTCTTC

D: .
size: .
J: TRBJ1-1
V: TRBV9
CDR3: CASSVVRTNTEAFF
DNA: TGTGCCAGCAGCGTAGTTAGAACGAACACTGAAGCTTTCTTT

D: .
size: .
J: TRBJ2-3
V: TRBV11-2
CDR3: CASSLEIRRGTLTDTQYF
DNA: TGTGCCAGCAGCTTAGAAATTCGGCGGGGCACCCTCACAGATACGCAGTATTTT

D: TRBD1
size: once
J: TRBJ2-7
V: TRBV14
CDR3: CASSQNTGTGAYEQYF
DNA: TGTGCCAGCAGCCAAAATACCGGGACAGGGGCCTACGAGCAGTACTTC

D: TRBD2
size: once
J: TRBJ2-7
V: TRBV5-1
CDR3: CASSTTSGRRNEQYF
DNA: TGCGCCAGCAGCACGACTAGCGGGAGAAGGAACGAGCAGTACTTC

D: .
size: .
J: TRBJ2-7
V: TRBV19
CDR3: CASSTLPPLGTLVEQYF
DNA: TGTGCCAGTAGTACTCTTCCTCCGTTAGGGACTTTAGTCGAGCAGTACTTC

D: .
size: .
J: TRBJ2-7
V: TRBV5-6
CDR3: CASSSTGSYEQYF
DNA: TGTGCCAGCAGCTCGACAGGCTCCTACGAGCAGTACTTC

D: .
size: .
J: TRBJ2-7
V: TRBV5-1
CDR3: CASSLGEYYEQYF
DNA: TGCGCCAGCAGCTTGGGGGAGTATTACGAGCAGTACTTC

D: .
size: .
J: TRBJ2-1
V: TRBV11-3
CDR3: CASSPTTKRRVNEQFF
DNA: TGTGCCAGCAGCCCTACAACTAAACGACGCGTCAATGAGCAGTTCTTC

D: TRBD2
size: .
J: TRBJ2-1
V: TRBV29-1
CDR3: CSVVGEPGGNEQFF
DNA: TGCAGCGTTGTGGGAGAGCCGGGGGGGAATGAGCAGTTCTTC

D: TRBD2
size: .
J: TRBJ2-1
V: TRBV6-5
CDR3: CTSSDGGEQFF
DNA: TGTACCAGCAGCGACGGGGGGGAGCAGTTCTTC

D: TRBD1
size: .
J: TRBJ2-7
V: TRBV30
CDR3: CAWSTGAGSYEQYF
DNA: TGTGCCTGGAGTACAGGGGCTGGCTCCTACGAGCAGTACTTC

D: .
size: .
J: TRBJ2-4
V: TRBV19
CDR3: CASSSRGIAKNIQYF
DNA: TGTGCCAGTAGTTCAAGGGGAATAGCCAAAAACATTCAGTACTTC

D: .
size: .
J: TRBJ2-2
V: TRBV6-5
CDR3: CASRWRGPNTGELFF
DNA: TGTGCCAGCAGGTGGCGGGGGCCGAACACCGGGGAGCTGTTTTTT

D: .
size: few
J: TRBJ1-1
V: TRBV5-1
CDR3: CASSFTGNTEAFF
DNA: TGCGCCAGCAGCTTTACAGGGAACACTGAAGCTTTCTTT

D: TRBD2
size: few
J: TRBJ2-1
V: TRBV4-3
CDR3: CASSRQLAGLYNEQFF
DNA: TGCGCCAGCAGCCGCCAACTAGCGGGCCTCTACAATGAGCAGTTCTTC

D: TRBD2
size: .
J: TRBJ2-1
V: TRBV13
CDR3: CASSFSGRASFNEQFF
DNA: TGTGCCAGCAGCTTTAGCGGGAGGGCCTCGTTCAATGAGCAGTTCTTC

D: TRBD2
size: .
J: TRBJ2-7
V: TRBV28
CDR3: CASSFEPPGGEQYF
DNA: TGTGCCAGCAGTTTTGAGCCCCCGGGAGGCGAGCAGTACTTC

D: TRBD1
size: .
J: TRBJ2-2
V: TRBV5-1
CDR3: CASNLQGAKTGELFF
DNA: TGCGCCAGCAACCTACAGGGGGCGAAGACCGGGGAGCTGTTTTTT

D: .
size: .
J: TRBJ1-1
V: TRBV19
CDR3: CASFGEGNTEAFF
DNA: TGTGCCAGTTTTGGGGAGGGGAACACTGAAGCTTTCTTT

D: TRBD1
size: .
J: TRBJ2-5
V: TRBV9
CDR3: CASSGGQAQETQYF
DNA: TGTGCCAGCAGCGGGGGACAGGCCCAAGAGACCCAGTACTTC

D: .
size: .
J: TRBJ2-2
V: TRBV5-1
CDR3: CASSVDSPNTGELFF
DNA: TGCGCCAGCAGCGTAGACAGTCCGAACACCGGGGAGCTGTTTTTT

D: TRBD2
size: .
J: TRBJ2-7
V: TRBV27
CDR3: CASFSGSATYEQYF
DNA: TGTGCCAGCTTTAGCGGGAGTGCTACCTACGAGCAGTACTTC

D: TRBD1
size: .
J: TRBJ2-7
V: TRBV11-2
CDR3: CASSLVAGGSYEQYF
DNA: TGTGCCAGCAGCTTAGTCGCAGGGGGCTCCTACGAGCAGTACTTC

D: TRBD1
size: .
J: TRBJ1-2
V: TRBV18
CDR3: CASSPQKGTVDNYGYTF
DNA: TGTGCCAGCTCACCACAAAAAGGGACAGTTGATAACTATGGCTACACCTTC

D: TRBD2
size: once
J: TRBJ2-7
V: TRBV30
CDR3: CAWSRLAGVLEQYF
DNA: TGTGCCTGGAGTCGACTAGCGGGAGTTTTAGAGCAGTACTTC

D: TRBD2
size: .
J: TRBJ2-1
V: TRBV5-4
CDR3: CASSSTSGNYNEQFF
DNA: TGTGCCAGCAGCTCAACTAGCGGGAACTACAATGAGCAGTTCTTC

D: .
size: .
J: TRBJ1-1
V: TRBV18
CDR3: CASSLPGGTFGTEAFF
DNA: TGTGCCAGCTCACTACCTGGGGGGACTTTCGGCACTGAAGCTTTCTTT

D: TRBD1
size: .
J: TRBJ1-4
V: TRBV27
CDR3: CASSFDRGREKLFF
DNA: TGTGCCAGCAGTTTCGACAGGGGTCGTGAAAAACTGTTTTTT

D: .
size: .
J: TRBJ2-1
V: TRBV28
CDR3: CASSFRGYEQFF
DNA: TGTGCCAGCAGTTTTCGGGGTTATGAGCAGTTCTTC

D: .
size: .
J: TRBJ2-5
V: TRBV6-6
CDR3: CASSPRETQYF
DNA: TGTGCCAGCAGTCCGAGGGAGACCCAGTACTTC

D: .
size: .
J: TRBJ1-1
V: TRBV4-3
CDR3: CASSQEPGVNTEAFF
DNA: TGCGCCAGCAGCCAAGAGCCGGGAGTGAACACTGAAGCTTTCTTT

D: .
size: few
J: TRBJ1-5
V: TRBV5-1
CDR3: CASSPGPRDQPQHF
DNA: TGCGCCAGCAGCCCAGGGCCCAGGGATCAGCCCCAGCATTTT

D: .
size: .
J: TRBJ2-7
V: TRBV6-1
CDR3: CASSVPTGQYEQYF
DNA: TGTGCCAGCAGTGTTCCGACTGGACAGTACGAGCAGTACTTC

D: TRBD2
size: .
J: TRBJ2-3
V: TRBV29-1
CDR3: CSVETASGRSDTQYF
DNA: TGCAGCGTTGAAACCGCTAGCGGGAGATCAGATACGCAGTATTTT

D: TRBD2
size: .
J: TRBJ2-3
V: TRBV28
CDR3: CASRPTSGIPGLTDTQYF
DNA: TGTGCCAGCAGACCGACTAGCGGGATACCGGGGCTCACAGATACGCAGTATTTT

D: TRBD2
size: .
J: TRBJ2-7
V: TRBV7-2
CDR3: CASSLTLAGDAPYF
DNA: TGTGCCAGCAGCTTAACACTAGCGGGAGACGCCCCCTACTTC

D: TRBD1
size: once
J: TRBJ2-1
V: TRBV10-2
CDR3: CASSVDFGQGAYEQFF
DNA: TGCGCCAGCAGTGTTGACTTTGGACAGGGGGCGTATGAGCAGTTCTTC